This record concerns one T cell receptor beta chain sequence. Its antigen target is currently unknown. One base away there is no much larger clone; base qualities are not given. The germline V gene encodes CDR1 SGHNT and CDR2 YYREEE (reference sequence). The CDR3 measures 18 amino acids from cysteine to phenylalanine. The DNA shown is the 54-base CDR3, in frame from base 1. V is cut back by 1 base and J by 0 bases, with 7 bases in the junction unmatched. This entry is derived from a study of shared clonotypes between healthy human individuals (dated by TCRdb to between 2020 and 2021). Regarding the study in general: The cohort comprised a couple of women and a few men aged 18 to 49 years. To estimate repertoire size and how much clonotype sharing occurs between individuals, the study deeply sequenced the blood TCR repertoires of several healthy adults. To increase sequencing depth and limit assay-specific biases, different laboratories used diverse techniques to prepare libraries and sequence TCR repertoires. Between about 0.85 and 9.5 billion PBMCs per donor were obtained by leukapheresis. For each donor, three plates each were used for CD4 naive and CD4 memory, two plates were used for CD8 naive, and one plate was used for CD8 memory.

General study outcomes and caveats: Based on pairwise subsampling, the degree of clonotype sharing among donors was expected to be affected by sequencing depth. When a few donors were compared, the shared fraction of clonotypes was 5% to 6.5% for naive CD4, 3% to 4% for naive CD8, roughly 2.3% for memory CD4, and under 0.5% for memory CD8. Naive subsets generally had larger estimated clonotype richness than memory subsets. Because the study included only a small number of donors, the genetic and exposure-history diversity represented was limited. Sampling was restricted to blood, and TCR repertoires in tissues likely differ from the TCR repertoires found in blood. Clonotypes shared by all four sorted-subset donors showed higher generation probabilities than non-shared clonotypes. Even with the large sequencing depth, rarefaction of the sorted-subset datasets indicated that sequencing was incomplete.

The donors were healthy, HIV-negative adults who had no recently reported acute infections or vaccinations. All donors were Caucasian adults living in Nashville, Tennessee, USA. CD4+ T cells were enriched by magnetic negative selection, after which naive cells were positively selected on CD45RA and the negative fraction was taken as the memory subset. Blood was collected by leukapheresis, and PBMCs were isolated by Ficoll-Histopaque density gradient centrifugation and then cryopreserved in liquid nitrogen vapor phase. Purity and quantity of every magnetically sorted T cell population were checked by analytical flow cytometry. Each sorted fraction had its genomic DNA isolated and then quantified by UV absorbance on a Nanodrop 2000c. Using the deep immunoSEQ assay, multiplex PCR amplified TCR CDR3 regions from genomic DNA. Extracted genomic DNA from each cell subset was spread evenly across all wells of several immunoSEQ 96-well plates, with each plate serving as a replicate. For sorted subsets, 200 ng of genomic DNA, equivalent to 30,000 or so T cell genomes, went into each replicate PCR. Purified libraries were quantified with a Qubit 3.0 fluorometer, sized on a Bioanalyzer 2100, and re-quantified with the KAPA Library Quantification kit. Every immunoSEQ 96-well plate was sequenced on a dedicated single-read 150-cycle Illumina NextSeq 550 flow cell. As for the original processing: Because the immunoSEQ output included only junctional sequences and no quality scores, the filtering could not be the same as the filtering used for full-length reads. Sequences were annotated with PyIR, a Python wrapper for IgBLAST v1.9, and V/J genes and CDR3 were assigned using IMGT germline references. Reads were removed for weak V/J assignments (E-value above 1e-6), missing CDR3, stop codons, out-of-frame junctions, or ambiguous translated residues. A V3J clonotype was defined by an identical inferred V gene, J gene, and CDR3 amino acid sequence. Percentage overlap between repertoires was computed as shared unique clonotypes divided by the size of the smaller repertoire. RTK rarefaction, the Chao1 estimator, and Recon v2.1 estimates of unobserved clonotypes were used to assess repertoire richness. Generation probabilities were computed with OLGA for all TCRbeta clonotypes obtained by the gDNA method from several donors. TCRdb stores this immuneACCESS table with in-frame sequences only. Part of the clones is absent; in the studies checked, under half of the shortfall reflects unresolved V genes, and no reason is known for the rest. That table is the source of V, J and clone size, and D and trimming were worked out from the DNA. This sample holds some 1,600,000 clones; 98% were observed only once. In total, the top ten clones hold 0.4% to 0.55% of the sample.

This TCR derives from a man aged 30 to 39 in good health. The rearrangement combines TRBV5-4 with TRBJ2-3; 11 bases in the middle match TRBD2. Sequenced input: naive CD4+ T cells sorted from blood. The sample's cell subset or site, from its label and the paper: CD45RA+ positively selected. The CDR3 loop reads CASSLSTSGGPSTDTQYF. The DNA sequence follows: TGTGCCAGCAGCTTGTCCACTAGCGGGGGACCTAGCACAGATACGCAGTATTTT. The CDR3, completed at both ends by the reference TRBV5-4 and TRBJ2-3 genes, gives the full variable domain ETGVTQSPTHLIKTRGQQVTLRCSSQSGHNTVSWYQQALGQGPQFIFQYYREEENGRGNFPPRFSGLQFPNYSSELNVNALELDDSALYLCASSLSTSGGPSTDTQYFGPGTRLTVL.